These T cell receptor beta chains were read from a single sample in a study of radiotherapy plus CTLA-4 blockade in lung cancer. This table comes from immunoSEQ multiplex PCR, and its TCRdb copy is limited to in-frame clones, with some not included. Among 43,000 or so clones listed, approximately 73% were seen once. This specimen was peripheral blood, taken from a patient treated with radiotherapy plus ipilimumab. These receptor sequences come from a human donor with non-small cell lung cancer who had a complete response to radiotherapy plus ipilimumab. Both conserved end residues are part of each CDR3. Each record gives: V gene, J gene, CDR3 protein.

V gene: TRBV19; J gene: TRBJ1-2; CDR3 protein: CASSQDRGDYGYTF
V gene: TRBV6-5; J gene: TRBJ2-3; CDR3 protein: CASSYSGGADTQYF
V gene: TRBV19; J gene: TRBJ2-3; CDR3 protein: CASRDRVDTQYF
V gene: TRBV18; J gene: TRBJ1-1; CDR3 protein: CASSSKGDTEAFF
V gene: TRBV19; J gene: TRBJ2-3; CDR3 protein: CASSAWGRTDTQYF
V gene: TRBV2; J gene: TRBJ2-5; CDR3 protein: CASSRDRQTQYF
V gene: TRBV9; J gene: TRBJ2-7; CDR3 protein: CASSVGPGGSYEQYF
V gene: TRBV28; J gene: TRBJ1-2; CDR3 protein: CAAYFYGYTF
V gene: TRBV19; J gene: TRBJ1-5; CDR3 protein: CASSFSGTSRNQPQHF
V gene: TRBV4-3; J gene: TRBJ2-7; CDR3 protein: CASSQRGTGSYEQYF
V gene: TRBV7-8; J gene: TRBJ2-2; CDR3 protein: CASTKRANTGELFF
V gene: TRBV5-1; J gene: TRBJ1-2; CDR3 protein: CASRRTETYTF
V gene: TRBV4-1; J gene: TRBJ2-6; CDR3 protein: CASSQGWVGVGANVLTF
V gene: TRBV7-2; J gene: TRBJ1-3; CDR3 protein: CASSLGSPGNTIYF
V gene: TRBV7-8; J gene: TRBJ1-1; CDR3 protein: CASSLRTALEAFF
V gene: TRBV11-2; J gene: TRBJ2-3; CDR3 protein: CASSFRTSGGASTDTQYF
V gene: TRBV7-2; J gene: TRBJ2-2; CDR3 protein: CASSFIRGPGELFF
V gene: TRBV10-3; J gene: TRBJ1-5; CDR3 protein: CAISDSVAGNQPQHF
V gene: TRBV7-6; J gene: TRBJ2-6; CDR3 protein: CASSSGQGPLSGANVLTF
V gene: TRBV2; J gene: TRBJ2-5; CDR3 protein: CASTILETRYF
V gene: TRBV27; J gene: TRBJ2-7; CDR3 protein: CASSPNRGPLNEQYF
V gene: TRBV5-8; J gene: TRBJ2-7; CDR3 protein: CASSLNSVRDITYEQYF
V gene: TRBV7-2; J gene: TRBJ1-5; CDR3 protein: CASSLGRVQHF
V gene: TRBV30; J gene: TRBJ1-6; CDR3 protein: CAWSAAGVSPLHF
V gene: TRBV7-2; J gene: TRBJ2-1; CDR3 protein: CASSPGWGGLAPNEQFF
V gene: TRBV5-1; J gene: TRBJ2-3; CDR3 protein: CASSSVTSGGTDTQYF
V gene: TRBV10-1; J gene: TRBJ2-7; CDR3 protein: CASSESPSDRTYEQYF
V gene: TRBV11-1; J gene: TRBJ2-1; CDR3 protein: CASSLVGTGSYNEQFF
V gene: TRBV6-5; J gene: TRBJ2-5; CDR3 protein: CASSSRLAGGKYF
V gene: TRBV7-9; J gene: TRBJ2-1; CDR3 protein: CASSFSSGSGVANEQFF
V gene: TRBV18; J gene: TRBJ2-7; CDR3 protein: CASSHGQGTYEQYF
V gene: TRBV7-8; J gene: TRBJ2-3; CDR3 protein: CASSSDLGLRTDTQYF
V gene: TRBV27; J gene: TRBJ2-1; CDR3 protein: CASSHSTSGGLNEQFF
V gene: TRBV18; J gene: TRBJ2-3; CDR3 protein: CASQESHYTQYF
V gene: TRBV7-2; J gene: TRBJ1-3; CDR3 protein: CASSSGVGGNTIYF
V gene: TRBV7-8; J gene: TRBJ2-3; CDR3 protein: CASSLLWPFTDTQYF
V gene: TRBV5-1; J gene: TRBJ2-1; CDR3 protein: CASSLGDTSGNEQFF
V gene: TRBV7-8; J gene: TRBJ2-7; CDR3 protein: CASRPGTGYGEQYF
V gene: TRBV7-9; J gene: TRBJ2-5; CDR3 protein: CASSPEGLAGAETQYF
V gene: TRBV5-1; J gene: TRBJ1-4; CDR3 protein: CASSLGQGYEKLFF
V gene: TRBV2; J gene: TRBJ1-5; CDR3 protein: CASRAGSDRVQPQHF
V gene: TRBV19; J gene: TRBJ1-1; CDR3 protein: CATRKRSGNTEAFF
V gene: TRBV11-2; J gene: TRBJ2-3; CDR3 protein: CASSLVSTGGRYTDTQYF
V gene: TRBV28; J gene: TRBJ1-3; CDR3 protein: CASSFLGQQGNTIYF
V gene: TRBV10-2; J gene: TRBJ2-1; CDR3 protein: CASSDIAGVVYEQFF